This TCR beta chain emerged from a study of STAT5B mutations in CD4+ large granular lymphocyte leukemia. Findings and caveats of the study: Compared with healthy controls (2/35), patient top clones favored TRBV06 (8/27). Patient CD4-sorted repertoires looked more clonal than healthy CD4+ repertoires, even without putative leukemic clones. 25% of private leukemic clonotypes occurred rarely in other patients' non-leukemic repertoires.

The assay was run at survey level. Using immunoSEQ multiplex PCR, the repertoire was profiled, and TCRdb retains in-frame clones only, with some absent. The sample comprises 48,000 or so clones, roughly 70% of which are singletons, and less than 2% rests with the top ten. Comments on this clone: Its matching antigen is unknown.

J gave up 8 bases and V 1 base, and 9 bases lay outside the gene matches. The CDR3 sequence is 15 residues long. From germline, CDR1 is MGHDK and CDR2 SYGVNS. The gene calls are TRBV25-1 and TRBJ1-2, with 8 bases that match TRBD1. Sample: CD4+ T cells from blood buffy coats. The clonotype comes from a human donor in good health. CDR3 residues: CASSELGQGAVGYTF. The CDR3 DNA is TGTGCCAGCAGTGAATTAGGGCAGGGGGCAGTAGGCTACACCTTC.